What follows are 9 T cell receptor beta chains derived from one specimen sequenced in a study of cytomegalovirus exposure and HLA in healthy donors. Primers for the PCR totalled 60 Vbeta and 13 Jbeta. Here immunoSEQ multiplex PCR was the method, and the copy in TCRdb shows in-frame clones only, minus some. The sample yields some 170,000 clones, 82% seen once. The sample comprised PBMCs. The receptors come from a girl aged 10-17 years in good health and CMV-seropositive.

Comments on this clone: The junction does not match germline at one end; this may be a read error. The CDR3 nucleotides are TGTTCCAGCAGCTTTCAGGGTTTCTATAGCAATCAGCCCCAGCATTTT. Translation gives CSSSFQGFYSNQPQHF. The V and J genes are TRBV7-9 and TRBJ1-5, with D possibly matching TRBD1 (5 bases). The CDR3 sequence is 16 residues long. Germline loops: CDR1 SEHNR, CDR2 FQNEAQ (reference sequence).

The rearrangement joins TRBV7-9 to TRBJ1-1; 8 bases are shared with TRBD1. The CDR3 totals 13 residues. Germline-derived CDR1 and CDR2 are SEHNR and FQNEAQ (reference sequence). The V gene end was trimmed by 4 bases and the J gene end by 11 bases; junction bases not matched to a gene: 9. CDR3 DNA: TGTGCCAGCAGCTCATACCAGGGGGCGCGGGCTTTCTTT. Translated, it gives CASSSYQGARAFF.

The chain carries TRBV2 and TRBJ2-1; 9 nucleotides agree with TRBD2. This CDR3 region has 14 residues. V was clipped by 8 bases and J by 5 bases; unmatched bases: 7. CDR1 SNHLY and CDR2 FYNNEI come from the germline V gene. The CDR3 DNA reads TGTGCCAGCTCTCCTAGCGGGAACGACAATGAGCAGTTCTTC. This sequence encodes CASSPSGNDNEQFF.

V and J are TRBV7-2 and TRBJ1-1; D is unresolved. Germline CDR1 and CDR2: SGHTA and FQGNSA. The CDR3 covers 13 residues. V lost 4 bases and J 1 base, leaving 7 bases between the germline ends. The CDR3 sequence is CASSSLRNTEAFF. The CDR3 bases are TGTGCCAGCAGCTCCTTGAGGAACACTGAAGCTTTCTTT.

CDR3 coding DNA: TGTGCCATCAGCCCTGCGGGCGGGAGGGCGGATGAGCAGTTCTTC. Translating it yields CAISPAGGRADEQFF. V and J are TRBV10-3 and TRBJ2-1; 9 bases map to TRBD2. The CDR3 runs to 15 residues. Germline V lookup: CDR1 ENHRY, CDR2 SYGVKD. V shed 6 bases, J shed 8 bases, and the junction held 11 bases outside the gene matches.

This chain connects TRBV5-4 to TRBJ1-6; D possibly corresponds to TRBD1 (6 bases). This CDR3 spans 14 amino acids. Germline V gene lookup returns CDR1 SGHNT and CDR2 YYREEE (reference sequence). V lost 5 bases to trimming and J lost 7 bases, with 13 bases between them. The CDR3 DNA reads TGTGCCAGCAGTATTGGGGGCGGCAATTCACCCCTCCACTTT. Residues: CASSIGGGNSPLHF. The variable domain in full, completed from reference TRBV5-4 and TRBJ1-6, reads ETGVTQSPTHLIKTRGQQVTLRCSSQSGHNTVSWYQQALGQGPQFIFQYYREEENGRGNFPPRFSGLQFPNYSSELNVNALELDDSALYLCASSIGGGNSPLHFGNGTRLTVT.

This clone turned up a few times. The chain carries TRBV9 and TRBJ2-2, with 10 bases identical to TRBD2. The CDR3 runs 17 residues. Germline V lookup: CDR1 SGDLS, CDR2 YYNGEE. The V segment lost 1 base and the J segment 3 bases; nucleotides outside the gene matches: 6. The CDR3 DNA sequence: TGTGCCAGCAGCGTACGGCCTAGCGGGAGTTACACCGGGGAGCTGTTTTTT. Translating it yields CASSVRPSGSYTGELFF.

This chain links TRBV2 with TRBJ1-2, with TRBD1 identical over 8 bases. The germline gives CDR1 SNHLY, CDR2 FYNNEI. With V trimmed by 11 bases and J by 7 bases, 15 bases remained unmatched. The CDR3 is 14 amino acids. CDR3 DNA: TGTGCCCGAGTCCCGACAGGGGAAGGTGGTGGCTACACCTTC. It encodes CARVPTGEGGGYTF.

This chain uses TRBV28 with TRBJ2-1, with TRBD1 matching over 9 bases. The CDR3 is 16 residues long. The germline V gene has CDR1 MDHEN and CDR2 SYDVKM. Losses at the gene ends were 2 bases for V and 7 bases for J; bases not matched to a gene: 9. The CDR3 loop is CASSLRAQGARNEQFF. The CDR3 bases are TGTGCCAGCAGTTTAAGGGCACAGGGGGCGAGGAATGAGCAGTTCTTC.